Listed here are 24 T cell receptor beta chains from one sample, sequenced in a study of T cells after yellow fever vaccination. TCRdb reanalysed the 5' RACE reads using MiXCR and keeps one entry per CDR3 protein. Here the sample spans a few hundred thousand distinct CDR3 sequences, 11% being singletons. The sample consisted of PBMCs, taken on the day of the first yellow fever vaccination. The receptors here all came from a man aged 18 to 29 who received the YFV17D yellow fever vaccine.

This clonotype was picked up many times. A junction end diverges from the germline sequence, so it may reflect a read error. V is TRBV5-1 and J is TRBJ2-1; 9 nucleotides align to TRBD2. CDR1 and CDR2 (germline): SGHRS, YFSETQ. The CDR3 length is 15 residues. The CDR3 DNA is TGTGCCAGCAGCTTAGTAGCGGGGGCTTACAATGAGCAGTTCTTC. It is translated as CASSLVAGAYNEQFF.

This clonotype was counted between two and nine times. Germline and junction disagree at one end, which may indicate a read error. The chain employs TRBV11-2 and TRBJ2-5; no clear D. CDR3 size: 13 residues. Germline lookup yields CDR1 SGHAT and CDR2 FQNNGV. This CDR3 is CASSLDPVVSLNF. The DNA of the CDR3 is TGTGCCAGCAGCTTAGATCCAGTGGTGTCGTTAAACTTC.

The rearrangement links TRBV28 to TRBJ2-3; no clear D. Trimming removed 3 bases from V and 5 bases from J, with 12 bases in between. The V gene's germline CDR1 is MDHEN and CDR2 SYDVKM. The CDR3 has 14 residues. CDR3 residues: CASSFKLGKDTQYF. The CDR3 DNA follows: TGTGCCAGCAGTTTTAAATTGGGGAAAGATACGCAGTATTTT.

This clonotype was seen more than once but under ten times. The chain recombines TRBV20-1 with TRBJ1-1; D is unresolved. Germline V lookup: CDR1 DFQATT, CDR2 SNEGSKA (reference sequence). The CDR3 loop spans 15 amino acids. V was cut by 3 bases and J by 4 bases, with 18 bases left in between. The CDR3 DNA follows: TGCAGTGCTAGGGGATCAAGTTCGGGGTTCACTGAAGCTTTCTTT. Its protein product is CSARGSSSGFTEAFF.

The chain combines TRBV11-3 with TRBJ2-1; D may be TRBD1 (5 bases). V lost 5 bases and J lost 0, with 11 bases in between. Germline CDR1 reads SGHNT; CDR2 reads YENEEA. The CDR3 is 15 amino acids. CDR3 protein: CASSQGPYSYNEQFF. The CDR3 DNA is TGTGCCAGCAGCCAGGGCCCATACTCCTACAATGAGCAGTTCTTC.

The chain carries TRBV2 and TRBJ2-3, with 7 bases matching TRBD1. CDR3 length equals 15 residues. Germline V CDR1 and CDR2: SNHLY, FYNNEI. Losses at the gene ends were 7 bases for V and 3 bases for J; bases not matched to a gene: 10. The CDR3 nucleotides are TGTGCCAGCACCGGACAGGCAGCAGGGACAGATACGCAGTATTTT. Protein product: CASTGQAAGTDTQYF.

This clonotype was counted only a few times. The genes are TRBV5-1 and TRBJ2-7; 8 bases match TRBD2. The junction had 14 bases not matched to a gene; V was cut back by 10 bases and J by 2 bases. The CDR3 runs 15 residues. CDR1 and CDR2 (germline): SGHRS, YFSETQ. CDR3: CAGATSETCTYEQYF. The CDR3 DNA sequence: TGCGCCGGGGCGACTAGCGAGACTTGTACCTACGAGCAGTACTTC.

V usage is TRBV4-3 and J usage is TRBJ1-4; 8 nucleotides agree with TRBD1. Germline V gene data show CDR1 as LGHNA and CDR2 as YSLEER. V was pared by 4 bases and J by 6 bases, with 10 bases of the junction left unmatched. The CDR3 is made up of 16 amino acids. CDR3 amino acids: CASSPGNQGAHEKLFF. The CDR3 DNA reads TGCGCCAGCAGCCCGGGGAACCAGGGGGCACATGAAAAACTGTTTTTT.

The CDR3 is CSVVKDSTSTDTQYF. Here the CDR3 DNA reads TGCAGCGTTGTAAAGGATTCGACTAGCACAGATACGCAGTATTTT. The rearrangement links TRBV29-1 to TRBJ2-3; the D is unclear. The germline gives CDR1 SQVTM, CDR2 ANQGSEA. The CDR3 loop spans 15 amino acids. V was cut by 4 bases and J by 0 bases, with 14 bases left in between.

This clonotype was detected ten times or more. This sequence joins TRBV4-1 and TRBJ2-1, with 12 bases aligning to TRBD2. This CDR3 region has 15 residues. Germline CDR1 MGHRA, CDR2 YSYEKL. The ends lost 4 bases at V and 4 bases at J; junction bases unmatched: 2. The CDR3 protein is CASSRLAGGYNEQFF. The DNA for the CDR3 is TGCGCCAGCAGCCGTCTAGCGGGGGGGTACAATGAGCAGTTCTTC.

The rearrangement joins TRBV10-3 to TRBJ1-1; TRBD1 might be the D (5 bases). This CDR3 comprises 15 residues. Germline CDR1 reads ENHRY; CDR2 reads SYGVKD. V lost 2 bases to trimming and J lost 5 bases, with 15 bases between them. CDR3: CAISEKASGETEAFF. CDR3 sequence (DNA): TGTGCCATCAGTGAGAAGGCGTCGGGGGAAACTGAAGCTTTCTTT.

This clonotype was detected only a few times. The chain couples TRBV7-2 to TRBJ2-1; 9 nucleotides align to TRBD2. This CDR3 spans 15 amino acids. J was trimmed by 7 bases and V by 5 bases; bases with no gene match: 9. Per the germline V gene, CDR1 is SGHTA and CDR2 is FQGNSA. The CDR3 protein is CASSHAGGPTNEQFF. CDR3 in DNA: TGTGCCAGCAGCCATGCGGGGGGGCCCACTAATGAGCAGTTCTTC.

V and J are TRBV5-1 and TRBJ2-3; tentatively, D is TRBD2 (6 bases). The CDR3 loop spans 13 amino acids. The V gene's germline CDR1 is SGHRS and CDR2 YFSETQ. With 6 bases removed from V and 7 bases from J, the gap between germline ends came to 15 bases. The CDR3 coding sequence is TGCGCCAGCATGCGGGGCCCAACGAATACGCAGTATTTT. Its protein product is CASMRGPTNTQYF.

This rearrangement joins TRBV6-5 to TRBJ2-1, with TRBD2 identical over 7 bases. From germline, CDR1 is MNHEY and CDR2 SVGAGI. The CDR3 spans 12 residues. V lost 8 bases to trimming and J lost 7 bases; unmatched junction nucleotides: 5. This CDR3 is CASSGRDNEQFF. The CDR3, as DNA: TGTGCCAGCTCAGGGAGGGATAATGAGCAGTTCTTC.

This clonotype was seen a handful of times. The rearrangement uses TRBV12-3 or TRBV12-4 and TRBJ1-2, with D maybe TRBD1 (6 bases). Trimming removed 3 bases from V and 7 bases from J, with 18 bases in between. The CDR3 contains 15 residues. CDR3 in DNA: TGTGCCAGCAGTTTGGGGGGCGCTGAGCACTCTGGCTACACCTTC. It specifies CASSLGGAEHSGYTF.

CDR3 amino acids: CASRRTGSSGNTIYF. The CDR3 region has the DNA TGTGCCAGCAGGCGGACAGGGAGCTCTGGAAACACCATATATTTT. The chain has TRBV6-1 and TRBJ1-3; 8 bases line up with TRBD1. This CDR3 is built from 15 residues. J lost 0 bases, V lost 6 bases, and 4 bases had no gene match. CDR1 is MNHNS, CDR2 SASEGT, per germline.

The chain recombines TRBV12-3 or TRBV12-4 with TRBJ1-5, with TRBD1 matching over 9 bases. The ends lost 7 bases at V and 4 bases at J; junction bases unmatched: 2. The CDR3 has 13 amino acids. The CDR3 region has the DNA TGTGCCAGCATCGGGACAGGGAATCAGCCCCAGCATTTT. Translation: CASIGTGNQPQHF.

The chain combines TRBV5-1 with TRBJ2-3; D may be TRBD1 (6 bases). CDR3 length: 15 amino acids. Trimming took 1 base from V and 4 from J, leaving 13 bases between them. Germline CDR1 and CDR2: SGHRS and YFSETQ. The DNA of the CDR3 is TGCGCCAGCAGCTTGTGGGTCCACAGGGCAGATACGCAGTATTTT. Encoded protein: CASSLWVHRADTQYF.

The V and J genes are TRBV27 and TRBJ2-5, with D perhaps matching TRBD1 or TRBD2 (6 bases each). This CDR3 is built from 15 residues. The V and J ends lost 6 bases and 4 bases respectively, with 18 bases between them. The V gene's germline CDR1 is MNHEY and CDR2 SMNVEV (reference sequence). In DNA, the CDR3 is TGTGCCAGCAGCGGGCAGCAGGGGAGGTTAGAGACCCAGTACTTC. Encoded protein: CASSGQQGRLETQYF.

The CDR3 DNA sequence: TGTGCCAGCTCGGACAGGAGCTCCTACGAGCAGTACTTC. It codes for CASSDRSSYEQYF. The genes are TRBV7-2 and TRBJ2-7, with 7 bases aligning to TRBD1. Trimming took 8 bases from V and 0 from J; bases not matched to a gene: 4. The CDR3 is 13 residues long. Per germline, CDR1 SGHTA and CDR2 FQGNSA.

This clonotype was seen a few times. V usage is TRBV5-1 and J usage is TRBJ1-1; D possibly corresponds to TRBD1 (5 bases). The germline CDR1 and CDR2 sequences are SGHRS and YFSETQ. CDR3 size: 14 residues. V lost 0 bases and J 5 bases, leaving 11 bases between the germline ends. CDR3 sequence (DNA): TGCGCCAGCAGCTTGGAAGGGGTCTGGACTGAAGCTTTCTTT. Translated, it gives CASSLEGVWTEAFF. Variable domain in full (rest from reference TRBV5-1 and TRBJ1-1): KAGVTQTPRYLIKTRGQQVTLSCSPISGHRSVSWYQQTPGQGLQFLFEYFSETQRNKGNFPGRFSGRQFSNSRSEMNVSTLELGDSALYLCASSLEGVWTEAFFGQGTRLTVV.

This clonotype has a count of ten or more. This sequence joins TRBV7-2 and TRBJ1-1; 7 bases fit TRBD1. This CDR3 region has 13 residues. CDR1 is SGHTA and CDR2 is FQGNSA in the germline V gene. The CDR3 is CAGVKGAATEAFF. The CDR3 coding sequence is TGTGCTGGGGTAAAGGGGGCTGCCACTGAAGCTTTCTTT.

The CDR3 DNA reads as TGTGCCAGCAGCTTTGGGTCGACTTATGGCTACACCTTC. Protein product: CASSFGSTYGYTF. The chain uses TRBV5-5 and TRBJ1-2; D is undetermined. The germline V and J ends were trimmed by 2 bases and 5 bases, with 10 bases remaining between them. In germline, CDR1 is SGHKS, CDR2 YYEKEE (reference sequence). CDR3 length equals 13 residues.

In this sample, this clonotype turned up a few times. The genes are TRBV12-3 or TRBV12-4 and TRBJ1-2; D might be TRBD1 (6 bases). The CDR3 loop spans 16 amino acids. Between the trimmed V and J ends, which lost 2 bases and 5 bases, there was a span of 18 bases. CDR3 region: CASSLNQGQGLYGYTF. CDR3 nucleotide sequence: TGTGCCAGCAGTTTAAATCAGGGGCAAGGTCTTTATGGCTACACCTTC.